Listed below are T cell receptor beta chains from one sample, sequenced in a study of blood T cells in healthy people across ages. TCRdb reprocessed the 5' RACE reads with MiXCR, giving one entry per CDR3 protein. Of around 500,000 distinct CDR3 sequences detected, more than 45% appear once; the ten largest clones hold approximately 25%. The specimen sequenced was blood. Source of these receptors: an elderly man in good health. Both conserved end residues are part of each CDR3. D genes are given only for firm matches. Clone size, where shown, is once, few, many, or a class for clones that have expanded.

v_gene,j_gene,d_gene,abundance,CDR3nt,CDR3aa
TRBV29-1,TRBJ2-1,-,-,TGCAGCGTGCCAGATTACAATGAGCAGTTCTTC,CSVPDYNEQFF
TRBV12-5,TRBJ1-1,TRBD1,-,TGTGCTAGTGCCCGGACAGGGGGCACTGAAGCTTTCTTT,CASARTGGTEAFF
TRBV10-3,TRBJ2-3,TRBD2,-,TGTGCCATCAGTGAGTCCCAAGCGGGGGGAACAGATACGCAGTATTTT,CAISESQAGGTDTQYF
TRBV7-8,TRBJ2-1,TRBD1,few,TGTGCCAGCAGCTTACTTCAGGGGGACTACAATGAGCAGTTCTTC,CASSLLQGDYNEQFF
TRBV4-3,TRBJ2-1,TRBD1,few,TGCGCCAGCAGCCAAAGGACAGGGATGAATGTGGAGCAGTTCTTC,CASSQRTGMNVEQFF
TRBV20-1,TRBJ2-7,-,-,TGCAGTGCCGGAGGTTTGGTTTCAGGGTTTAGCTGCGAGCAGTACTTC,CSAGGLVSGFSCEQYF
TRBV4-3,TRBJ2-7,-,few,TGCGCCAGCAGCCAAGACGGCCGCCACGCGGACTACGAGCAGTACTTC,CASSQDGRHADYEQYF
TRBV4-3,TRBJ2-7,TRBD2,-,TGCGCCAGCAGCCAAACTCTCCCTTCAACTAGCGGGGGGCAGTACGAGCAGTACTTC,CASSQTLPSTSGGQYEQYF
TRBV10-3,TRBJ2-1,-,many,TGTGCCATCAGTGATTGGGAGGCCTCCTACAATGAGCAGTTCTTC,CAISDWEASYNEQFF
TRBV28,TRBJ2-7,-,-,TGTGCCACCAAAGGAGGAAGGTACGAGCAGTACTTC,CATKGGRYEQYF
TRBV27,TRBJ1-6,TRBD1,-,TGTGCCAGCACCCGGGACAGGGGTTATTCACCCCTCCACTTT,CASTRDRGYSPLHF
TRBV28,TRBJ2-1,TRBD1,-,TGTGCCAGCAGCGCACAGGGGGAAGTCAGCGAGCAGTTCTTC,CASSAQGEVSEQFF